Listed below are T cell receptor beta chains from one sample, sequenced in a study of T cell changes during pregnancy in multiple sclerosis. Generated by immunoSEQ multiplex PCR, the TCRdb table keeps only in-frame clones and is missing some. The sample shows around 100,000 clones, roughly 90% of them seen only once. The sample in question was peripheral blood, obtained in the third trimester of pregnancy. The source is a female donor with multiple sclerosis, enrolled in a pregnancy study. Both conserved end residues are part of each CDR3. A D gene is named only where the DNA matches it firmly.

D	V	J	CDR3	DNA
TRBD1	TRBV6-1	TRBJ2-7	CASSAARDRSSYEQYF	TGTGCCAGCAGTGCCGCCCGGGACAGGTCCTCCTACGAGCAGTACTTC
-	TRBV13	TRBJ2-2	CASSFGTTTGELFF	TGTGCCAGCAGCTTTGGGACAACTACCGGGGAGCTGTTTTTT
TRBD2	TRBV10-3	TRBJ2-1	CAISEVGGSYNEQFF	TGTGCCATCAGTGAAGTGGGCGGGAGCTACAATGAGCAGTTCTTC
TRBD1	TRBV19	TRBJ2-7	CASSGLLGQGTYEQYF	TGTGCCAGTAGTGGGCTCCTGGGACAGGGTACCTACGAGCAGTACTTC
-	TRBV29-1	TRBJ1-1	CSVGEGVSGEAFF	TGCAGCGTTGGTGAGGGGGTATCGGGGGAAGCTTTCTTT
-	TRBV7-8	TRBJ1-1	CASSHEARGPNTEAFF	TGTGCCAGCAGCCATGAGGCCCGAGGCCCGAACACTGAAGCTTTCTTT
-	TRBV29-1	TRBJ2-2	CSVSPGANTGELFF	TGCAGCGTCTCCCCCGGAGCGAACACCGGGGAGCTGTTTTTT
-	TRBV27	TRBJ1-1	CASSTPLNTEAFF	TGTGCCAGCAGTACACCATTGAACACTGAAGCTTTCTTT
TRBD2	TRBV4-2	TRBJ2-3	CASSRVAGGMDTQYF	TGTGCCAGCAGCCGAGTAGCGGGGGGGATGGATACGCAGTATTTT
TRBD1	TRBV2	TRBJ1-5	CASSAGQGNQPQHF	TGTGCCAGCAGCGCCGGACAGGGAAATCAGCCCCAGCATTTT
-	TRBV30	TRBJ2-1	CAWSLSPPRAPSYNEQFF	TGTGCCTGGAGCCTATCCCCCCCGCGGGCCCCCTCCTACAATGAGCAGTTCTTC
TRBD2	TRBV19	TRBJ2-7	CASSKTSGSPYEQYF	TGTGCCAGTAGTAAGACTAGCGGGAGCCCCTACGAGCAGTACTTC
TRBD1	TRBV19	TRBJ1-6	CASSIQGQGGSPLHF	TGTGCCAGTAGTATCCAGGGACAGGGCGGCTCACCCCTCCACTTT
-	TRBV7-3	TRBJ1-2	CASSQGAEKDGYTF	TGTGCCAGCAGTCAAGGGGCAGAAAAGGATGGCTACACCTTC
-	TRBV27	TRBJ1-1	CPGEGAFF	TGTCCAGGGGAAGGAGCTTTCTTT